This T cell receptor beta chain came from a study of long-term antiretroviral therapy in people with HIV. Trimming pared 10 bases from V and 0 bases from J, leaving 25 bases between. Germline CDR1 ENHRY, CDR2 SYGVKD. CDR3 length: 18 amino acids. Version v3.0 of the immunoSEQ assay ran at survey level. Sequencing used immunoSEQ multiplex PCR; TCRdb keeps in-frame clones, though not all of them. The top ten clones hold less than 3.5% of a sample with 30,000 to 40,000 clones, 97% of them seen once. The sample consisted of unsorted PBMCs, taken 6.9 years after starting antiretroviral therapy. This sequence was found in a man younger than 40 with HIV. This chain joins TRBV10-3 and TRBJ2-1; D perhaps matches TRBD2 (6 bases). DNA for the CDR3: TGTGCCACCCGACGAGGGACTCTGAAAACGAGCTCCTACAATGAGCAGTTCTTC. The encoded protein is CATRRGTLKTSSYNEQFF.